Below, 26 T cell receptor beta chains from the same sample are listed, as sequenced in a study of radiotherapy plus CTLA-4 blockade in lung cancer. The assay was immunoSEQ multiplex PCR, and TCRdb's table has in-frame clones only and misses some. The sample yields about 14,000 clones, roughly 72% seen once. The source was peripheral blood, collected from a patient treated with radiotherapy plus ipilimumab. The receptors were gathered from a human donor with non-small cell lung cancer whose response to radiotherapy plus ipilimumab could not be evaluated.

The chain joins TRBV7-9 to TRBJ2-3; unclear D gene. Germline loops: CDR1 SEHNR, CDR2 FQNEAQ (reference sequence). Trimming took off 3 bases at V and 6 bases at J, with 13 bases between the two ends. The CDR3 runs 14 residues. In nucleotides, the CDR3 is TGTGCCAGCAGCTTTCGGCTAGACTCGGATACGCAGTATTTT. Translation gives CASSFRLDSDTQYF. Supplemented by reference TRBV7-9 and TRBJ2-3, the full variable domain reads DTGVSQNPRHKITKRGQNVTFRCDPISEHNRLYWYRQTLGQGPEFLTYFQNEAQLEKSRLLSDRFSAERPKGSFSTLEIQRTEQGDSAMYLCASSFRLDSDTQYFGPGTRLTVL.

The rearrangement uses TRBV9 and TRBJ1-6; TRBD1 might be the D (5 bases). Deletions cut 3 bases from V and 2 bases from J, with 15 bases between. CDR3 length: 17 amino acids. CDR1 and CDR2 (germline): SGDLS, YYNGEE. CDR3 DNA: TGTGCCAGCAGCGCCCTGGGGGGTAACGCCTATAATTCACCCCTCCACTTT. Translated: CASSALGGNAYNSPLHF.

V is TRBV7-2 and J is TRBJ1-1, with D maybe TRBD1 (6 bases). The germline V gene has CDR1 SGHTA and CDR2 FQGNSA. Trimming left V 1 base short and J 10 bases short, with 13 bases between. The length of the CDR3 is 13 residues. CDR3 amino acids: CASSLEGSGVAFF. CDR3 DNA: TGTGCCAGCAGCTTAGAGGGTTCAGGGGTAGCTTTCTTT.

This chain links TRBV6-5 with TRBJ2-7, with D possibly TRBD1 on 6 matching bases. The germline CDR1 and CDR2 sequences are MNHEY and SVGAGI. This CDR3 has 14 amino acids. V lost 5 bases and J 2 bases, leaving 13 bases between the germline ends. CDR3 in amino acids: CASSRRTVTYEQYF. The CDR3 DNA reads TGTGCCAGCAGTCGCCGGACAGTGACCTACGAGCAGTACTTC.

This clone has a handful of counts. J is TRBJ2-5 and V is TRBV13; tentative D call: TRBD1 (5 bases). Germline values: CDR1 PRHDT, CDR2 FYEKMQ (reference sequence). This CDR3 contains 14 residues. Trimming removed 1 base from V and 5 bases from J, with 11 bases in between. DNA of the CDR3: TGTGCCAGCAGCTTAGTTGGGGCGCTGGAGACCCAGTACTTC. This encodes CASSLVGALETQYF.

The chain has TRBV5-6 and TRBJ1-2; tentatively, D is TRBD1 (5 bases). V was clipped by 3 bases and J by 1 base, with 10 bases between them. The CDR3 runs to 14 residues. Per germline, CDR1 SGHDT and CDR2 YYEEEE. CDR3 protein: CASSWGGSNYGYTF. The CDR3 DNA is TGTGCCAGCAGCTGGGGCGGCAGTAACTATGGCTACACCTTC. Full variable domain (remainder filled in from reference TRBV5-6 and TRBJ1-2): DAGVTQSPTHLIKTRGQQVTLRCSPKSGHDTVSWYQQALGQGPQFIFQYYEEEERQRGNFPDRFSGHQFPNYSSELNVNALLLGDSALYLCASSWGGSNYGYTFGSGTRLTVV.

The V call is TRBV5-5, the J call TRBJ2-5, with no clear D. This CDR3 has 13 amino acids. The germline gives CDR1 SGHKS, CDR2 YYEKEE (reference sequence). The V end was cut by 4 bases, the J end by 5 bases, with 12 bases between. CDR3 loop: CASSRIPEETQYF. For the CDR3, the DNA is TGTGCCAGCAGCCGGATACCGGAGGAGACCCAGTACTTC. Filled out from reference TRBV5-5 and TRBJ2-5, the complete variable domain reads DAGVTQSPTHLIKTRGQQVTLRCSPISGHKSVSWYQQVLGQGPQFIFQYYEKEERGRGNFPDRFSARQFPNYSSELNVNALLLGDSALYLCASSRIPEETQYFGPGTRLLVL.

The chain carries TRBV27 and TRBJ2-7; 7 nucleotides match TRBD1. V shed 8 bases, J shed 0 bases, and the junction held 4 bases outside the gene matches. This CDR3 has 13 amino acids. Germline CDR1 reads MNHEY; CDR2 reads SMNVEV (reference sequence). The CDR3 here is CASGWDSSYEQYF. The CDR3 DNA is TGTGCCAGCGGCTGGGACAGCTCCTACGAGCAGTACTTC.

V gene TRBV6-1 combines with J gene TRBJ1-2; D is unclear. In germline, CDR1 is MNHNS, CDR2 SASEGT. The V gene lost 4 bases and the J gene lost 5 bases, with 5 bases spanning the gap. The CDR3 consists of 11 residues. CDR3 region: CASSVSYGYTF. As DNA, the CDR3 is TGTGCCAGCAGTGTATCGTATGGCTACACCTTC.

The chain recombines TRBV18 with TRBJ1-2, with D possibly being TRBD1 (6 bases). The germline V gene encodes CDR1 KGHSH and CDR2 LQKENI. The CDR3 has 16 residues. Trimming removed 6 bases from V and 3 bases from J, with 20 bases in between. The CDR3 DNA is TGTGCCAGCTCCCAGATGACGGGACACGAAGACTATGGCTACACCTTC. This gives the protein CASSQMTGHEDYGYTF.

V is TRBV5-1 and J is TRBJ2-1; D remains unclear. This CDR3 is built from 14 residues. The germline V gene encodes CDR1 SGHRS and CDR2 YFSETQ. Trimming left V 0 bases short and J 4 bases short, with 8 bases between. The CDR3 loop is CASSLDSGYNEQFF. Written as DNA, the CDR3 is TGCGCCAGCAGCTTGGATTCCGGTTACAATGAGCAGTTCTTC.

V and J are TRBV5-1 and TRBJ1-6; D may be TRBD1 (6 bases). The CDR3 spans 15 residues. Germline V gives CDR1 SGHRS, CDR2 YFSETQ. The ends were cut back, 2 bases at V and 6 bases at J, with 12 bases in the middle. CDR3 residues: CASSFSVGGNSPLHF. CDR3 nucleotide sequence: TGCGCCAGCAGCTTCAGCGTAGGGGGTAATTCACCCCTCCACTTT.

The chain couples TRBV30 to TRBJ1-6; tentatively, D is TRBD1 (6 bases). CDR1 and CDR2 (germline): GTSNPN, SVGIG (reference sequence). There are 15 residues in the CDR3. DNA of the CDR3: TGTGCTTGGCGAGGGGGAAGCGCCTATAATTCACCCCTCCACTTT. It translates to CAWRGGSAYNSPLHF.

The chain couples TRBV5-1 to TRBJ2-1; TRBD2 matches 9 bases. Germline V gives CDR1 SGHRS, CDR2 YFSETQ. This CDR3 is built from 16 residues. J was trimmed by 1 base and V by 4 bases; bases with no gene match: 6. The CDR3: CASSRSGGASYNEQFF. The CDR3 nucleotides read TGCGCCAGCAGCCGTAGCGGGGGCGCATCCTACAATGAGCAGTTCTTC.

J is TRBJ1-5 and V is TRBV5-1; TRBD1 matches at 10 bases. V shed 4 bases and J 5 bases; nucleotides not matched to a gene: 6. Germline CDR1 is SGHRS and CDR2 is YFSETQ. The CDR3 covers 15 residues. CDR3 sequence reads: CASSPGTGDDQPQHF. In nucleotides, the CDR3 is TGCGCCAGCAGCCCCGGGACAGGGGACGATCAGCCCCAGCATTTT.

The chain uses TRBV27 and TRBJ1-2; D possibly corresponds to TRBD1 (5 bases). Germline CDR1 and CDR2: MNHEY and SMNVEV (reference sequence). The CDR3 loop spans 13 amino acids. The V gene lost 3 bases and the J gene lost 2 bases, with 7 bases spanning the gap. The CDR3 region has the DNA TGTGCCAGCAGTTTCGGGGGAAACTATGGCTACACCTTC. Its protein is CASSFGGNYGYTF.

DNA of the CDR3: TGTGCCAGCAGCTTGATCGACAGGGACTATGGCTACACCTTC. This sequence encodes CASSLIDRDYGYTF. The rearrangement links TRBV5-4 to TRBJ1-2; 7 bases are shared with TRBD1. Germline CDR1 and CDR2: SGHNT and YYREEE (reference sequence). This CDR3 comprises 14 residues. Losses at the gene ends were 1 base for V and 3 bases for J; bases not matched to a gene: 3.

The V gene is TRBV18, the J gene TRBJ2-7; TRBD2 aligns across 12 bases. Trimming removed 5 bases from V and 1 base from J; junction bases left unmatched: 3. Germline V gene sequence: CDR1 KGHSH, CDR2 LQKENI. The CDR3 totals 15 residues. The CDR3 DNA follows: TGTGCCAGCTCAGTAGGGACTAGCGGGTCCTACGAGCAGTACTTC. This translates into CASSVGTSGSYEQYF.

The chain uses TRBV5-1 and TRBJ1-1, with 7 bases fitting TRBD1. The trim removed 6 bases at V and 2 bases at J, leaving 7 bases unmatched. The CDR3 has 14 residues. CDR1 and CDR2 (germline): SGHRS, YFSETQ. This chain's CDR3 is CASTRQGENTEAFF. DNA of the CDR3: TGCGCCAGCACCAGACAGGGCGAAAACACTGAAGCTTTCTTT. The full variable domain, completed using reference TRBV5-1 and TRBJ1-1, is KAGVTQTPRYLIKTRGQQVTLSCSPISGHRSVSWYQQTPGQGLQFLFEYFSETQRNKGNFPGRFSGRQFSNSRSEMNVSTLELGDSALYLCASTRQGENTEAFFGQGTRLTVV.

V gene TRBV7-7 combines with J gene TRBJ2-5; 7 nucleotides agree with TRBD1. Germline-derived CDR1 and CDR2 are SSHAT and FNYEAQ (reference sequence). This CDR3 region has 15 residues. Trimming took 5 bases from V and 1 from J; bases not matched to a gene: 7. CDR3 residues: CASSRKTGLQETQYF. CDR3 nucleotide sequence: TGTGCCAGCAGCCGAAAGACAGGGCTCCAAGAGACCCAGTACTTC. Full variable domain (missing parts from reference TRBV7-7 and TRBJ2-5): GAGVSQSPRYKVTKRGQDVTLRCDPISSHATLYWYQQALGQGPEFLTYFNYEAQPDKSGLPSDRFSAERPEGSISTLTIQRTEQRDSAMYRCASSRKTGLQETQYFGPGTRLLVL.

As regards this clone: The junction differs from germline at one of its ends, possibly a read error. The rearrangement links TRBV7-7 to TRBJ2-1; D may be TRBD2 (5 bases). The CDR3 covers 15 residues. Germline V gene sequence: CDR1 SSHAT, CDR2 FNYEAQ (reference sequence). CDR3 amino acids: CASSLGAVAYNEQFF. The CDR3 nucleotides are TGTGCTAGCAGCTTAGGAGCGGTCGCCTACAATGAGCAGTTCTTC. Looking up the rest from reference TRBV7-7 and TRBJ2-1 gives the full variable domain: GAGVSQSPRYKVTKRGQDVTLRCDPISSHATLYWYQQALGQGPEFLTYFNYEAQPDKSGLPSDRFSAERPEGSISTLTIQRTEQRDSAMYRCASSLGAVAYNEQFFGPGTRLTVL.

V is TRBV19 and J is TRBJ1-1; the D is unclear. Looked up from germline, CDR1 is LNHDA and CDR2 is SQIVND (reference sequence). CDR3 length: 13 residues. Trimming pared 7 bases from V and 2 bases from J, leaving 11 bases between. The CDR3 bases are TGTGCCAGTACCCAGACTAGTAACACTGAAGCTTTCTTT. Translation gives CASTQTSNTEAFF.

J is TRBJ2-7 and V is TRBV27; tentatively, D is TRBD2 (6 bases). Germline lookup yields CDR1 MNHEY and CDR2 SMNVEV (reference sequence). V was clipped by 0 bases and J by 4 bases, with 7 bases between them. The CDR3 covers 13 residues. CDR3 DNA: TGTGCCAGCAGTTTATCGCGGGGATACGAGCAGTACTTC. It yields the protein CASSLSRGYEQYF.

The chain combines TRBV6-5 with TRBJ2-2; D is possibly TRBD2 (6 bases). The ends were cut back, 6 bases at V and 4 bases at J, with 15 bases in the middle. CDR3 length equals 15 residues. Germline CDR1 reads MNHEY; CDR2 reads SVGAGI. CDR3 nucleotide sequence: TGTGCCAGCAGCCTAGCGCTCCAGGGCACCGGGGAGCTGTTTTTT. It encodes CASSLALQGTGELFF.

The chain combines TRBV19 with TRBJ2-7; 9 nucleotides align to TRBD1. The CDR3 length is 14 residues. Trimming cost V 5 bases and J 5 bases; bases outside gene matches: 7. The germline gives CDR1 LNHDA, CDR2 SQIVND (reference sequence). CDR3 residues: CASSRDRVVDEQYF. For the CDR3, the DNA is TGTGCCAGTAGTCGGGACAGGGTAGTCGACGAGCAGTACTTC. The full variable domain, in which reference TRBV19 and TRBJ2-7 provide the parts outside the CDR3, is DGGITQSPKYLFRKEGQNVTLSCEQNLNHDAMYWYRQDPGQGLRLIYYSQIVNDFQKGDIAEGYSVSREKKESFPLTVTSAQKNPTAFYLCASSRDRVVDEQYFGPGTRLTVT.

In the case of this clone: This likely reflects a read error, since a far larger clone is one base away. The same CDR3 arises from other DNA sequences in this sample as well. The CDR3 reads CAWSAGGTEAFF. CDR3 coding DNA: TGTGCCTGGAGTGCGGGTGGCACTGAAGCTTTCTTT. This chain connects TRBV30 to TRBJ1-1; D is unresolved. Germline loops: CDR1 GTSNPN, CDR2 SVGIG (reference sequence). This CDR3 spans 12 amino acids. Between the trimmed V and J ends, which lost 1 base and 4 bases, there was a span of 7 bases.